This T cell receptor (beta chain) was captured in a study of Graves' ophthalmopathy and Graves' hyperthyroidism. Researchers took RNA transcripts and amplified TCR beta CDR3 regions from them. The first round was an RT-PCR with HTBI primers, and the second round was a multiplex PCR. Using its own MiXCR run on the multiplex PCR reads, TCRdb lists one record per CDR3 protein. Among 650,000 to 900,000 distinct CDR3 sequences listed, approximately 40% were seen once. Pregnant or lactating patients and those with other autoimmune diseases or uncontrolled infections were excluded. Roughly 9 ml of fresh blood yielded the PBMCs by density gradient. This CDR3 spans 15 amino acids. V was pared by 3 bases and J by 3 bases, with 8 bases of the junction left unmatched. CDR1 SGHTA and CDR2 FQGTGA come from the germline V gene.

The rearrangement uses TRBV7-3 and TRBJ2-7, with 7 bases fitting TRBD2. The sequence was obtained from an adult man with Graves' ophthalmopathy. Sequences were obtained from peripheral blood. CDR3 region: CASSFAAGESYEQYF. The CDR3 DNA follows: TGTGCCAGCAGCTTCGCGGCGGGGGAAAGCTACGAGCAGTACTTC.